Following are 8 T cell receptor beta chains from one sample sequenced in a study of T cell responses to AZD1222 COVID-19 vaccine (dated by TCRdb to the early 2020s). Preparation of the library involved the immunoSEQ multiplex PCR assay. TCRdb holds this immuneACCESS table with in-frame rearrangements only. Some clones are missing; in checked studies, unresolved V genes explain under half, and the rest has no known cause. For this sample there are around 170,000 clones; nearly 95% appear just once. Around 2% of the sample is taken by the ten largest. According to the study, the label for this sample's time point signals: about 28 days (+/-7) after the second vaccine dose. The sequencing used peripheral blood, collected 28 days after the second AZD1222 dose. The receptor source for this set is an adult who received the AZD1222 COVID-19 vaccine.

The genes are TRBV19 and TRBJ2-1, with D maybe TRBD1 (5 bases). Germline CDR1 is LNHDA and CDR2 is SQIVND (reference sequence). Deletions cut 1 base from V and 6 bases from J, with 10 bases between. The CDR3 length is 14 residues. This CDR3 reads CASSIGFQGNEQFF. The CDR3 nucleotides read TGTGCCAGTAGTATAGGATTTCAGGGCAATGAGCAGTTCTTC.

There are a few counts of this clone. CDR3 amino acids: CASSQDLPSGRADIYEQYF. The CDR3 coding sequence is TGTGCCAGCAGCCAAGATCTCCCTAGCGGGAGGGCCGACATTTACGAGCAGTACTTC. This chain joins TRBV4-2 and TRBJ2-7; TRBD2 matches at 12 bases. V shed 0 bases and J 4 bases; nucleotides not matched to a gene: 13. Germline V gives CDR1 LGHNA, CDR2 YNFKEQ. The CDR3 length is 19 residues.

This chain connects TRBV12-3 or TRBV12-4 to TRBJ2-3; TRBD2 might be the D (5 bases). V lost 10 bases to trimming and J lost 7 bases, with 12 bases between them. The CDR3 length is 11 residues. As DNA, the CDR3 is TGTGCCATCTCGGCGGGCTATACGCAGTATTTT. Translated, it gives CAISAGYTQYF.

The V and J genes are TRBV2 and TRBJ1-5; D ambiguous. The CDR3 covers 14 residues. The V end lost 4 bases, the J end lost 0 bases, and 7 bases lay between the germline ends. Germline CDR1 reads SNHLY; CDR2 reads FYNNEI. CDR3 residues: CASSGQNSNQPQHF. The DNA for the CDR3 is TGTGCCAGCAGTGGGCAGAATAGCAATCAGCCCCAGCATTTT.

This chain links TRBV19 with TRBJ2-2; D gene ambiguous. Germline values: CDR1 LNHDA, CDR2 SQIVND (reference sequence). V dropped 3 bases and J dropped 1 base, with 6 bases sitting between them. The CDR3 has 14 amino acids. The DNA of the CDR3 is TGTGCCAGTAGTATGACGCGGAACACCGGGGAGCTGTTTTTT. Translating gives CASSMTRNTGELFF.

The rearrangement joins TRBV11-1 to TRBJ2-1; 13 bases align to TRBD2. The junction had 11 bases not matched to a gene; V was cut back by 7 bases and J by 8 bases. This CDR3 contains 16 residues. Germline V gene sequence: CDR1 SGHAT, CDR2 FQDESV (reference sequence). CDR3 amino acids: CASTRTSGSLGHEQFF. CDR3 DNA sequence: TGTGCCAGCACGAGGACTAGCGGGAGTCTAGGGCATGAGCAGTTCTTC.

V gene TRBV7-3 combines with J gene TRBJ2-1, with a weak D call TRBD2 (6 bases). V was clipped by 5 bases and J by 6 bases, with 14 bases between them. Germline CDR1 and CDR2: SGHTA and FQGTGA. This CDR3 region has 14 residues. Here the CDR3 DNA reads TGTGCCAGCAGCCCCTTCCGGGAGTCCAATGAGCAGTTCTTC. This encodes CASSPFRESNEQFF.

The rearrangement joins TRBV28 to TRBJ1-3; D remains unclear. V was pared by 8 bases and J by 7 bases, with 18 bases between. Germline V gene data show CDR1 as MDHEN and CDR2 as SYDVKM. CDR3 length equals 14 residues. In DNA form, the CDR3 reads TGTGCCAGCTGCGTAGGCGGGAGGCTGAACACCATATATTTT. This gives the protein CASCVGGRLNTIYF.